The clone carrying this T cell receptor (beta chain) was observed a handful of times. Germline lookup yields CDR1 KGHSH and CDR2 LQKENI. V lost 4 bases and J 4 bases, leaving 28 bases between the germline ends. The CDR3 extends over 20 amino acids. In the authors' methods: Reference gene primer amplification yielded estimated nucleated cell counts. Profiling relied on immunoSEQ multiplex PCR, and the TCRdb table lists in-frame clones only, not all of them. V and J calls and clone size are given by that table; D and trimming were obtained from the DNA. The table lists about 53,000 clones, roughly 90% of them singletons, with about 3% in the top ten. The source of the sample is a study of blood T cell repertoires in COVID-19. Study background: COVID-19 samples collected from the United States, Italy and Spain covered acute and convalescent phases. PBMCs, B-cell-depleted T cells, or T cells provided the cDNA or gDNA that made up the material.

The sequence was obtained from a human donor in a cohort sampled during active COVID-19. The sample was peripheral blood. This rearrangement joins TRBV18 to TRBJ1-4; unclear D gene. CDR3 in DNA: TGTGCCAGCTCACTGACCGGGTTGTTCAACATTAATCGACTTAATGAAAAACTGTTTTTT. Translation: CASSLTGLFNINRLNEKLFF.